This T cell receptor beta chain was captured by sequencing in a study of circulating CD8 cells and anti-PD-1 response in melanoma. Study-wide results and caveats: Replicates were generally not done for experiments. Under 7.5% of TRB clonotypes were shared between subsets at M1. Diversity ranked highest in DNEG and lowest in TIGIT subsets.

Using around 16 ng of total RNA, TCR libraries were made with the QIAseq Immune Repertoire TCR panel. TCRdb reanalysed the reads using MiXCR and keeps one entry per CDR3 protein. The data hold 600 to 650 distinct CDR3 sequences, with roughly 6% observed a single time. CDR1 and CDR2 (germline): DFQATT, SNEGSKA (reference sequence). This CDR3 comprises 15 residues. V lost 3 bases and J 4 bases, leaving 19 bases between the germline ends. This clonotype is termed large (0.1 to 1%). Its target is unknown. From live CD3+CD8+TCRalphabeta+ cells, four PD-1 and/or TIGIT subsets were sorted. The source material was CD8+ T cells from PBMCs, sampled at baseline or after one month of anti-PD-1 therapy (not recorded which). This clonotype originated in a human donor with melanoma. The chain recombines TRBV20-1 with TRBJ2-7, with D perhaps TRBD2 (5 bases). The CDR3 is CSARDEGPYVYEQYF. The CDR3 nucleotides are TGCAGTGCTAGGGACGAGGGCCCGTACGTGTACGAGCAGTACTTC.